These 9 T cell receptor beta chains were sequenced from one sample in a study of cytomegalovirus exposure and HLA in healthy donors. This table comes from immunoSEQ multiplex PCR, and its TCRdb copy is limited to in-frame clones, with some not included. The sample consists of 130,000 to 150,000 clones, just over 90% of them appearing once. The sequenced sample consisted of PBMCs. These receptors originate from a man aged 18 to 30 in good health and CMV-seronegative.

This clone appeared once. The chain uses TRBV7-2 and TRBJ1-5; tentative D call: TRBD1 (6 bases). The V gene lost 3 bases and the J gene lost 1 base, with 10 bases spanning the gap. The CDR3 spans 15 residues. The germline V gene has CDR1 SGHTA and CDR2 FQGNSA. The CDR3 is CASSFKGDSNQPQHF. Here the CDR3 DNA reads TGTGCCAGCAGCTTTAAGGGGGACAGCAATCAGCCCCAGCATTTT.

The chain uses TRBV18 and TRBJ2-3; 7 bases line up with TRBD1. CDR1 and CDR2 (germline): KGHSH, LQKENI. With V trimmed by 3 bases and J by 2 bases, 2 bases remained unmatched. The CDR3 contains 14 residues. The DNA of the CDR3 is TGTGCCAGCTCACCTGACAGGGACACAGATACGCAGTATTTT. Translation: CASSPDRDTDTQYF.

The chain carries TRBV7-9 and TRBJ1-1; D is ambiguous. Deletions cut 5 bases from V and 5 bases from J, with 9 bases between. The length of the CDR3 is 12 residues. Germline lookup yields CDR1 SEHNR and CDR2 FQNEAQ (reference sequence). The CDR3 region has the DNA TGTGCCAGCAGCAATCAGTGGACTGAAGCTTTCTTT. This codes for CASSNQWTEAFF.

This sequence joins TRBV18 and TRBJ2-7; TRBD1 aligns across 7 bases. CDR1 is KGHSH, CDR2 LQKENI, per germline. The CDR3 covers 13 residues. V was clipped by 3 bases and J by 5 bases; unmatched bases: 4. The CDR3 sequence: CASSPTGLDEQYV. CDR3 nucleotides: TGTGCCAGCTCACCGACAGGGTTGGACGAGCAGTACGTC.

The count of this clone is one. The chain carries TRBV6-5 and TRBJ2-7, with 8 bases fitting TRBD2. The ends lost 6 bases at V and 3 bases at J; junction bases unmatched: 7. The CDR3 contains 14 residues. The germline V gene has CDR1 MNHEY and CDR2 SVGAGI. The CDR3 sequence is CASSSIGRDYEQYF. In DNA form, the CDR3 reads TGTGCCAGCAGCTCCATCGGGAGGGACTACGAGCAGTACTTC.

This chain joins TRBV11-2 and TRBJ2-7, with 7 bases fitting TRBD1. J was trimmed by 0 bases and V by 1 base; bases with no gene match: 6. The CDR3 loop spans 16 amino acids. Looked up from germline, CDR1 is SGHAT and CDR2 is FQNNGV. CDR3 sequence: CASSLGQGQGSYEQYF. The CDR3 bases are TGTGCCAGCAGCTTAGGACAGGGCCAAGGCTCCTACGAGCAGTACTTC.

The chain has TRBV19 and TRBJ2-3; the D gene is possibly TRBD2 (7 bases). Germline values: CDR1 LNHDA, CDR2 SQIVND (reference sequence). This CDR3 has 16 residues. The V gene lost 3 bases and the J gene lost 7 bases, with 20 bases spanning the gap. DNA for the CDR3: TGTGCCAGTAGTATTACCTTGGCGGGGGCAGATCATACGCAGTATTTT. Translating gives CASSITLAGADHTQYF.

The CDR3 nucleotides are TGTGCCAGCAGATCCCCGACAGGGTTAAGGGACTATGGCTACACCTTC. This sequence encodes CASRSPTGLRDYGYTF. The rearrangement uses TRBV5-6 and TRBJ1-2; 7 bases map to TRBD1. V lost 5 bases to trimming and J lost 3 bases; unmatched junction nucleotides: 13. The CDR3 runs 16 residues. Germline V CDR1 and CDR2: SGHDT, YYEEEE.

V gene TRBV7-9 combines with J gene TRBJ2-3, with D possibly being TRBD2 (6 bases). The CDR3 has 15 residues. The V gene's germline CDR1 is SEHNR and CDR2 FQNEAQ (reference sequence). The V end was cut by 1 base, the J end by 0 bases, with 8 bases between. The CDR3 DNA reads TGTGCCAGCAGCTTAGTCGGGGGTAGCACAGATACGCAGTATTTT. It yields the protein CASSLVGGSTDTQYF.